The clone carrying this T cell receptor (beta chain) was seen repeatedly, ten times or more. All patients were treatment-naive before thyroid surgery. This record belongs to a study of metastatic and nonmetastatic thyroid tumors. TCRdb re-clonotyped the PCR reads through MiXCR. The sample lists 60,000 or so clones, 4% to 5% seen once, with 20% to 25% in the top ten. The CDR3 is 17 residues long. CDR1 is MDHEN, CDR2 SYDVKM, per germline. Trimming pared 3 bases from V and 4 bases from J, leaving 18 bases between. The chain has TRBV28 and TRBJ2-2; D is perhaps TRBD1 (8 bases). Sequencing was done on a sample of blood. The sequence was collected from a female donor with papillary thyroid cancer or a benign thyroid nodule (not recorded which). Some clones in this sample may be carry-over from other donors' samples. CDR3 DNA sequence: TGTGCCAGCAGTTTTGGGGGGGCAGGGGGCTTCACCGGGGAGCTGTTTTTT. Translating gives CASSFGGAGGFTGELFF.